This T cell receptor beta chain was identified in a study of blood T cell repertoires in COVID-19. Study-wide background: Some COVID-19 samples were acute and others convalescent; all came from the United States, Italy and Spain.

Looked up from germline, CDR1 is MDHEN and CDR2 is SYDVKM. The CDR3 runs to 15 residues. V shed 7 bases and J 2 bases; nucleotides not matched to a gene: 9. As processed by the authors: Using reference gene primer amplification, nucleated cell counts were estimated. The repertoire was sequenced with immunoSEQ multiplex PCR; TCRdb's copy has only in-frame clones and lacks some. Clone size and the V and J calls come from that table; the DNA yielded D and trimming. The sample lists roughly 160,000 clones, more than 70% seen once, with roughly 19% in the top ten. This receptor was identified in a woman between 70 and 85 years old who had recovered from COVID-19. The J gene is TRBJ2-3, the V gene TRBV28; 7 nucleotides agree with TRBD1. The sequenced material came from peripheral blood. This CDR3 reads CASTRQGTPTDTQYF. DNA for the CDR3: TGTGCCAGCACCAGACAGGGCACCCCCACAGATACGCAGTATTTT. The variable domain in full, completed from reference TRBV28 and TRBJ2-3, reads DVKVTQSSRYLVKRTGEKVFLECVQDMDHENMFWYRQDPGLGLRLIYFSYDVKMKEKGDIPEGYSVSREKKERFSLILESASTNQTSMYLCASTRQGTPTDTQYFGPGTRLTVL.